This T cell receptor beta chain was captured by sequencing in a study of blood T cell repertoires in COVID-19. Study in general: Samples taken during acute and convalescent COVID-19 were collected in the United States, Italy and Spain. PBMCs, B-cell-depleted T cells, or T cells provided the cDNA or gDNA that made up the material.

Between the trimmed V and J ends, which lost 0 bases and 2 bases, there was a span of 4 bases. Germline V gene sequence: CDR1 SGHNT, CDR2 YENEEA. CDR3 length equals 13 residues. Sequencing used immunoSEQ multiplex PCR; TCRdb keeps in-frame clones, though not all of them. This sample has 140,000 to 150,000 clones; 75% to 90% occur once, and the top ten carry approximately 40%. The table lists this clone with a few counts. This chain uses TRBV11-3 with TRBJ1-1; no reliable D call. This clonotype was sampled from a human donor in a cohort sampled during active COVID-19. The sample was peripheral blood. In DNA form, the CDR3 reads TGTGCCAGCAGCTTAGAACAAAACACTGAAGCTTTCTTT. Amino acids: CASSLEQNTEAFF.